This T cell receptor beta chain was documented in a study of graft-versus-host responses after intestinal transplantation. About the research overall: Anti-thymocyte globulin induction, then tacrolimus and steroids for 3 to 4 years, went to all recipients.

Turning to this clone: What it binds is not known.

Some clones are missing from TCRdb's copy, which holds only in-frame ones; the method was immunoSEQ multiplex PCR. The sample consists of tens of thousands of clones, roughly 91% of them appearing once. Germline CDR1 is SNHLY and CDR2 is FYNNEI. Trimming removed 7 bases at V and 6 bases at J, with 9 bases between. This CDR3 comprises 11 residues. The sample was unstimulated CD8+ T cells sorted from spleen or lymph node cells, taken before intestinal transplant. This sequence originates from a human donor who received an intestinal transplant. This chain joins TRBV2 and TRBJ1-1, with D perhaps matching TRBD1 (6 bases). The CDR3 here is CASIGGAEAFF. The CDR3 DNA reads TGTGCCAGCATAGGGGGGGCTGAAGCTTTCTTT. Drawing the rest from reference TRBV2 and TRBJ1-1, the complete variable domain is EPEVTQTPSHQVTQMGQEVILRCVPISNHLYFYWYRQILGQKVEFLVSFYNNEISEKSEIFDDQFSVERPDGSNFTLKIRSTKLEDSAMYFCASIGGAEAFFGQGTRLTVV.